This entry lists 20 T cell receptor beta chains sequenced from one sample in a study of blood T cell repertoires in COVID-19. Repertoires were generated with immunoSEQ multiplex PCR, while TCRdb's copy carries only in-frame clones and drops some. Counted here are 100,000 to 150,000 clones, about 81% occurring once; the ten biggest clones make up approximately 18%. The sequenced material came from peripheral blood. The receptors come from an elderly woman with acute or convalescent COVID-19.

V is TRBV27 and J is TRBJ1-1; the D gene is possibly TRBD1 (5 bases). Trimming took off 1 base at V and 0 bases at J, with 9 bases between the two ends. The CDR3 is 15 residues long. Germline V CDR1 and CDR2: MNHEY, SMNVEV (reference sequence). CDR3 sequence reads: CASSLWGLMNTEAFF. The CDR3 DNA follows: TGTGCCAGCAGTTTATGGGGACTCATGAACACTGAAGCTTTCTTT.

The CDR3 DNA sequence: TGCGCCAGCAGCGCGGGGGGACAGAACCTTAATGAAAAACTGTTTTTT. This encodes CASSAGGQNLNEKLFF. The V and J genes are TRBV5-1 and TRBJ1-4; 7 nucleotides line up with TRBD1. V shed 4 bases, J shed 4 bases, and the junction held 10 bases outside the gene matches. Germline V CDR1 and CDR2: SGHRS, YFSETQ. This CDR3 is 16 amino acids long.

The chain recombines TRBV9 with TRBJ2-7; D may be TRBD2 (5 bases). This CDR3 contains 14 residues. The V and J ends lost 4 bases and 6 bases respectively, with 17 bases between them. The V gene's germline CDR1 is SGDLS and CDR2 YYNGEE. CDR3 DNA: TGTGCCAGCAGCCAAGACTCGCGCGAGGGCGAGCAGTACTTC. Encoded protein: CASSQDSREGEQYF. Drawing the rest from reference TRBV9 and TRBJ2-7, the complete variable domain is DSGVTQTPKHLITATGQRVTLRCSPRSGDLSVYWYQQSLDQGLQFLIQYYNGEERAKGNILERFSAQQFPDLHSELNLSSLELGDSALYFCASSQDSREGEQYFGPGTRLTVT.

The rearrangement joins TRBV7-2 to TRBJ1-2; 8 bases map to TRBD1. The CDR3 spans 16 residues. V shed 3 bases and J 8 bases; nucleotides not matched to a gene: 14. CDR1 and CDR2 (germline): SGHTA, FQGNSA. The CDR3, as DNA: TGTGCCAGCAGCTTTCGAACAGGGGGTCGCCTTGGGGGCTACACCTTC. It encodes CASSFRTGGRLGGYTF.

The J gene is TRBJ2-3, the V gene TRBV6-2 or TRBV6-3; D is perhaps TRBD2 (6 bases). This CDR3 contains 18 residues. V was shortened by 3 bases and J by 2 bases, with 21 bases between the two germline ends. From germline, CDR1 is MNHEY and CDR2 SVGEGT. CDR3 residues: CASSYQTGTGASTDTQYF. For the CDR3, the DNA is TGTGCCAGCAGTTATCAGACCGGGACTGGGGCCTCCACAGATACGCAGTATTTT.

The V and J genes are TRBV5-6 and TRBJ2-3; TRBD2 matches at 7 bases. The CDR3 is made up of 15 amino acids. V lost 4 bases to trimming and J lost 0 bases; unmatched junction nucleotides: 5. Looked up from germline, CDR1 is SGHDT and CDR2 is YYEEEE. The chain's CDR3 is CASSHSGRSTDTQYF. The DNA of the CDR3 is TGTGCCAGCAGCCATAGCGGGCGCAGCACAGATACGCAGTATTTT.

This clone was seen only a few times. This rearrangement joins TRBV6-5 to TRBJ1-1; TRBD1 aligns across 10 bases. Germline lookup yields CDR1 MNHEY and CDR2 SVGAGI. The CDR3 sequence is 16 residues long. V lost 2 bases and J lost 11; bases outside the gene matches: 14. This CDR3 reads CASSYLKGTGVSSAFF. For the CDR3, the DNA is TGTGCCAGCAGTTACCTGAAAGGGACAGGGGTTTCTTCGGCTTTCTTT.

The chain joins TRBV19 to TRBJ2-2; D remains ambiguous. Looked up from germline, CDR1 is LNHDA and CDR2 is SQIVND (reference sequence). This CDR3 is built from 12 residues. The V and J ends lost 8 bases and 5 bases respectively, with 9 bases between them. CDR3 coding DNA: TGTGCCAGTTATCGAGGTACCGGGGAGCTGTTTTTT. It yields the protein CASYRGTGELFF. Looking up the rest from reference TRBV19 and TRBJ2-2 gives the full variable domain: DGGITQSPKYLFRKEGQNVTLSCEQNLNHDAMYWYRQDPGQGLRLIYYSQIVNDFQKGDIAEGYSVSREKKESFPLTVTSAQKNPTAFYLCASYRGTGELFFGEGSRLTVL.

The rearrangement joins TRBV19 to TRBJ2-1, with 7 positions matching TRBD1. CDR1 LNHDA and CDR2 SQIVND come from the germline V gene (reference sequence). J lost 0 bases, V lost 5 bases, and 4 bases had no gene match. CDR3 length equals 15 residues. CDR3 sequence (DNA): TGTGCCAGTAGTTTAAGGACAGGCTCCTACAATGAGCAGTTCTTC. This translates into CASSLRTGSYNEQFF.

J is TRBJ1-5 and V is TRBV12-3 or TRBV12-4; perhaps TRBD1 as D (6 bases). With 3 bases removed from V and 7 bases from J, the gap between germline ends came to 10 bases. The CDR3 consists of 13 residues. CDR3 nucleotides: TGTGCCAGCAGTTTTTGGGGGCAGCAGCCCCAGCATTTT. Residues: CASSFWGQQPQHF.

The J gene is TRBJ1-2, the V gene TRBV2; perhaps TRBD1 as D (6 bases). The CDR3 is 11 residues long. Germline-derived CDR1 and CDR2 are SNHLY and FYNNEI. With 8 bases removed from V and 6 bases from J, the gap between germline ends came to 10 bases. The CDR3 coding sequence is TGTGCCAGCGAACGGACAGATGGCTACACCTTC. Translated: CASERTDGYTF.

V gene TRBV27 combines with J gene TRBJ2-5; D may be TRBD2 (6 bases). The CDR3 is made up of 13 amino acids. Germline loops: CDR1 MNHEY, CDR2 SMNVEV (reference sequence). V shed 5 bases and J shed 12 bases, with 19 bases lying between them. CDR3 loop: CASSRDGGTAEYF. CDR3 coding DNA: TGTGCCAGCAGTAGAGATGGGGGGACCGCCGAGTACTTC.

The J gene is TRBJ1-2, the V gene TRBV14; the D gene is possibly TRBD1 (6 bases). The CDR3 loop spans 13 amino acids. CDR1 and CDR2 (germline): SGHDN, FVKESK. Trimming took 2 bases from V and 3 from J, leaving 7 bases between them. CDR3 sequence (DNA): TGTGCCAGCAGCCAACAGGGGTACTATGGCTACACCTTC. Translation gives CASSQQGYYGYTF.

The chain has TRBV6-5 and TRBJ2-7, with 7 bases lining up with TRBD1. V lost 4 bases to trimming and J lost 2 bases; unmatched junction nucleotides: 2. Germline loops: CDR1 MNHEY, CDR2 SVGAGI. This CDR3 has 13 residues. The chain's CDR3 is CASSSGQTYEQYF. As DNA, the CDR3 is TGTGCCAGCAGTTCGGGACAGACCTACGAGCAGTACTTC.

The chain joins TRBV20-1 to TRBJ1-2; D may be TRBD1 (5 bases). V was cut by 3 bases and J by 8 bases, with 10 bases left in between. The CDR3 has 11 residues. CDR1 is DFQATT and CDR2 is SNEGSKA in the germline V gene (reference sequence). In DNA, the CDR3 is TGCAGTGCTAGGGGACTTCGCGGCTACACCTTC. The encoded protein is CSARGLRGYTF.

The V gene is TRBV29-1, the J gene TRBJ2-1, with D perhaps TRBD1 (5 bases). This CDR3 region has 14 residues. V dropped 2 bases and J dropped 5 bases, with 13 bases sitting between them. Germline CDR1 reads SQVTM; CDR2 reads ANQGSEA. The CDR3 here is CSVERIRDNNEQFF. CDR3 nucleotides: TGCAGCGTTGAAAGGATCAGGGATAACAATGAGCAGTTCTTC.

The J gene is TRBJ2-1, the V gene TRBV9, with 13 bases fitting TRBD2. V gave up 3 bases and J gave up 9 bases; unmatched junction bases: 3. Germline loops: CDR1 SGDLS, CDR2 YYNGEE. CDR3 length equals 14 residues. CDR3 coding DNA: TGTGCCAGCAGCGCCGGGACTAGCGGGGTTGAGCAGTTCTTC. Its translation: CASSAGTSGVEQFF.

The V gene is TRBV5-1, the J gene TRBJ1-1, with D possibly matching TRBD1 (6 bases). The V end was cut by 2 bases, the J end by 2 bases, with 13 bases between. Germline CDR1 is SGHRS and CDR2 is YFSETQ. CDR3 length: 15 residues. The CDR3 region is CASSFNQGPNTEAFF. As DNA, the CDR3 is TGCGCCAGCAGCTTTAACCAGGGGCCTAACACTGAAGCTTTCTTT.

The chain links TRBV7-2 to TRBJ1-3, with 8 bases fitting TRBD1. Germline V gene lookup returns CDR1 SGHTA and CDR2 FQGNSA. The CDR3 is 16 residues long. V shed 1 base and J 4 bases; nucleotides not matched to a gene: 6. CDR3 loop: CASSLVRTGRGNTIYF. The CDR3 bases are TGTGCCAGCAGCTTAGTCCGGACAGGGAGGGGAAACACCATATATTTT.

The V and J genes are TRBV19 and TRBJ2-3, with D maybe TRBD1 (6 bases). V was cut by 5 bases and J by 2 bases, with 11 bases left in between. Germline lookup yields CDR1 LNHDA and CDR2 SQIVND (reference sequence). The CDR3 extends over 14 amino acids. The CDR3 reads CASSPWDNTDTQYF. CDR3 DNA sequence: TGTGCCAGTAGTCCGTGGGACAACACAGATACGCAGTATTTT.